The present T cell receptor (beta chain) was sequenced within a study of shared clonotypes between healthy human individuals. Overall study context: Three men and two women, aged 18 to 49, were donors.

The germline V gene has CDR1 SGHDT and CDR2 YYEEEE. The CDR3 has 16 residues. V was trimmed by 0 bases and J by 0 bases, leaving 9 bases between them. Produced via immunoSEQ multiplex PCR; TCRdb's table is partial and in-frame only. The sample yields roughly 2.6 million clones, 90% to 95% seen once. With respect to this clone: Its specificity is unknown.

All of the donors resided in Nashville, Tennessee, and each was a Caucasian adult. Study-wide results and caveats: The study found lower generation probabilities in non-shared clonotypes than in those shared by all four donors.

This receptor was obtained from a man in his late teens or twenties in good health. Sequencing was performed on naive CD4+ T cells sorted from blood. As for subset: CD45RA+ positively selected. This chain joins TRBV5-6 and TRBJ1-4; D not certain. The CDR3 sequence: CASSLERGATNEKLFF. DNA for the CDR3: TGTGCCAGCAGCTTGGAGCGCGGCGCAACTAATGAAAAACTGTTTTTT.